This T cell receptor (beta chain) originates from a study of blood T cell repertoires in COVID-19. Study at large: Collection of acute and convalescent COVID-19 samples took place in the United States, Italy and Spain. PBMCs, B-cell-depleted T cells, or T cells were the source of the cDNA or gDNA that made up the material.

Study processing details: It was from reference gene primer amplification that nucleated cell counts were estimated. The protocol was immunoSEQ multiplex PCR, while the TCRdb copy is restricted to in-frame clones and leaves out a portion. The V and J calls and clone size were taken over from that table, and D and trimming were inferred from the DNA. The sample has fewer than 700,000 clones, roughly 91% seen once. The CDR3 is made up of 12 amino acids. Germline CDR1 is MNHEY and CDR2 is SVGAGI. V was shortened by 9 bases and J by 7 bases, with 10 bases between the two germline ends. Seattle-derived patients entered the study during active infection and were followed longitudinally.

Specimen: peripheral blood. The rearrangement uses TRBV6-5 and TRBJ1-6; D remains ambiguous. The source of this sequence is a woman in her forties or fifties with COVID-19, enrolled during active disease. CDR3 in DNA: TGTGCCAGGCCGGGAGGCAATTCACCCCTCCACTTT. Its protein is CARPGGNSPLHF.